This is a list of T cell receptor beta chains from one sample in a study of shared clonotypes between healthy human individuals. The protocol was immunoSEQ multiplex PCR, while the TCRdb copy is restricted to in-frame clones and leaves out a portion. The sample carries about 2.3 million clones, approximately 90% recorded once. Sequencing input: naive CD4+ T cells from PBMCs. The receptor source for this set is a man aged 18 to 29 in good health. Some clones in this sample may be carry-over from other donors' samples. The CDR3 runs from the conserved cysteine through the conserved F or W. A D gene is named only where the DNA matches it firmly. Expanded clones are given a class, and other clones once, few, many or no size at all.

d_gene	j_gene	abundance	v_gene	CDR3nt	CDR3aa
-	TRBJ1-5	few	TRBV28	TGTGCCACCCTCCGAGGCAATCAGCCCCAGCATTTT	CATLRGNQPQHF
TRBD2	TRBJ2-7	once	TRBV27	TGTGCCAGCAGTCAATTTACTAGCGGGAGGAACGAGCAGTACTTC	CASSQFTSGRNEQYF
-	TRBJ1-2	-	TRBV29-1	TGCAGCGTTGAAGGAGGTAGGGGAGGGCCCGATGGCTACACCTTC	CSVEGGRGGPDGYTF
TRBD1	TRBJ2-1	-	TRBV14	TGTGCCAGCAGCCAACGGACAGGGGTACCGAATGAGCAGTTCTTC	CASSQRTGVPNEQFF
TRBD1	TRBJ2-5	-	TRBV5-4	TGTGCCAGCAGCCCCGGGACAGGGGGCATGAAGACCCAGTACTTC	CASSPGTGGMKTQYF
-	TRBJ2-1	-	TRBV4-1	TGCGCCAGCAGCGGCGCGAGCTATGAGCAGTTCTTC	CASSGASYEQFF
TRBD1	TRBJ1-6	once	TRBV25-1	TGTGCCAGCAGTGACCCGGGACAGGGGGAGAATTCACCCCTCCACTTT	CASSDPGQGENSPLHF
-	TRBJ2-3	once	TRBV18	TGTGCCAGCTCACCGGGGAGGACCCTCACCGATACGCAGTATTTT	CASSPGRTLTDTQYF
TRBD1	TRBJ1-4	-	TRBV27	TGTGCCAGCAGTTTGCAGGGGGCTGGTGAAAAACTGTTTTTT	CASSLQGAGEKLFF
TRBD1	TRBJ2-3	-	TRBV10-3	TGTGCCATCAGTGAGCCGGGCAGGGGGACGGCAGATACGCAGTATTTT	CAISEPGRGTADTQYF
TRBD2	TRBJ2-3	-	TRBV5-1	TGCGCCAGCAGCTTGTCCGCGGGAGGGGATACGCAGTATTTT	CASSLSAGGDTQYF
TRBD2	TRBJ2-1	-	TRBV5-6	TGTGCCAGCAGCTTGCGGTTGATTAGCGGGAGTAAGAATGAGCAGTTCTTC	CASSLRLISGSKNEQFF
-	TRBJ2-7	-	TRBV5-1	TGCGCCAGCAGGGAGGCGACTAGGCGGACGTGGGCTGATGGTGAGCAGTACTTC	CASREATRRTWADGEQYF
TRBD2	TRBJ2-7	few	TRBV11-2	TGTGCCAGCAGCTTTAGCGGGAGGGCCTCCTACGAGCAGTACTTC	CASSFSGRASYEQYF
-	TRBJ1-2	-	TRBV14	TGTGCCAGCAGCACGCGACAGACTAACTATGGCTACACCTTC	CASSTRQTNYGYTF
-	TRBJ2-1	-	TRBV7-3	TGTGCCAGCAGCTTAGGGGTAAACAATGAGCAGTTCTTC	CASSLGVNNEQFF
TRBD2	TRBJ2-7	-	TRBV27	TGTGCCAGCCATCTAGCGGGAGTGGGCGAGCAGTACTTC	CASHLAGVGEQYF
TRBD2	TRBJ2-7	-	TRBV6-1	TGTGCCAGCAGTGAAATCTTCCTAGCGGGAGTCTTTGAGCAGTACTTC	CASSEIFLAGVFEQYF
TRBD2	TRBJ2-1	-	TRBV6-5	TGTGCCAGCAGTTACTCCCAGCGGGGTCAAAATGAGCAGTTCTTC	CASSYSQRGQNEQFF
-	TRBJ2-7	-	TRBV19	TGTGCCAGTAGTTCGGGCACCACTCTTTCCTACGAGCAGTACTTC	CASSSGTTLSYEQYF
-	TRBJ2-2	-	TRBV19	TGTGCCAGTAGTATAGGGGCGGACGGGGAGCTGTTTTTT	CASSIGADGELFF
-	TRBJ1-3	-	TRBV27	TGTGCCAGCAGTTCTGCCCTCTCTGGAAACACCATATATTTT	CASSSALSGNTIYF
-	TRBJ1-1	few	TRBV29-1	TGCAGCTCTCGGACAGACCCGAACACTGAAGCTTTCTTT	CSSRTDPNTEAFF
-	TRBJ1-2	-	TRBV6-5	TGTGCCAGCAGTGTCCGAGAGGGAGTAGATGGCTACACCTTC	CASSVREGVDGYTF
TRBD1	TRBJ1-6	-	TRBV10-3	TGTGCCATCAGTGAGTCGATCACCAGGGGGAACTATAATTCACCCCTCCACTTT	CAISESITRGNYNSPLHF
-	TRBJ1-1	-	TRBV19	TGTGCCAGTAGTCCCGACCGGGGGGGGTACACTGAAGCTTTCTTT	CASSPDRGGYTEAFF
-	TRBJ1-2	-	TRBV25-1	TGTGCCAGCAGTGAATATGACAGACCTAACTATGGCTACACCTTC	CASSEYDRPNYGYTF
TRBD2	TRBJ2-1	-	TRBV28	TGTGCCAGCGGGTTAGCGGGAGGTCAAGGCTCCTACAATGAGCAGTTCTTC	CASGLAGGQGSYNEQFF
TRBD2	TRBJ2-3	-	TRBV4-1	TGCGCCAGCCAGCGGGGGGCGGCTAGCGCCCTCTTGGGCACAGATACGCAGTATTTT	CASQRGAASALLGTDTQYF
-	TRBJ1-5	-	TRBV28	TGTGCCGGGTCCGTTGTACTCAATCAGCCCCAGCATTTT	CAGSVVLNQPQHF
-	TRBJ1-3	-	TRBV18	TGTGCCAGCTCACCAAACGTGGGTTCGTACTCTGGAAACACCATATATTTT	CASSPNVGSYSGNTIYF
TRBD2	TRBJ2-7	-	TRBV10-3	TGTGCCATCAAGGGTAAGCGGGAGGGCAACGAGCAGTACTTC	CAIKGKREGNEQYF
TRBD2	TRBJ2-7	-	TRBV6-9	TGTGCCAGCAGGCTACAGGGACTAGACGAGCAGTACTTC	CASRLQGLDEQYF
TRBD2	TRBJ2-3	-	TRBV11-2	TGTGCCAGCAGCCTACAACTAGCGGGATCACCCACAGATACGCAGTATTTT	CASSLQLAGSPTDTQYF
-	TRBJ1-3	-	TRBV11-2	TGTGCCAGCTCTTCACCGAATGAGCCCGGGGGCAACACCATATATTTT	CASSSPNEPGGNTIYF
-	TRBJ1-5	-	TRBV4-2	TGTGCCAGCAGCCAAGCTAACCAGCTCAATCAGCCCCAGCATTTT	CASSQANQLNQPQHF
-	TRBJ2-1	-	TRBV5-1	TGCGCCAGCAGCTTGGGGAGAGCTAAATCGGGTGAGCAGTTCTTC	CASSLGRAKSGEQFF
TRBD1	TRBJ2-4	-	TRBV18	TGTGCCAGCTCACCACAGATCACGGGACAGGGATCGCGTAACATTCAGTACTTC	CASSPQITGQGSRNIQYF
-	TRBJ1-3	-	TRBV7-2	TGTGCCAGCAGCCATCAGGGTGTGGGGGCAGCTGGAAACACCATATATTTT	CASSHQGVGAAGNTIYF
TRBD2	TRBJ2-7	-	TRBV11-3	TGTGCCAGCAGCTTAGGGACTAGCGGGAGTACCGACGAGCAGTACTTC	CASSLGTSGSTDEQYF
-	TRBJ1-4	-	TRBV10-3	TGTGCCATCAGTGAGTTTAATATCGGCGCAACTAATGAAAAACTGTTTTTT	CAISEFNIGATNEKLFF
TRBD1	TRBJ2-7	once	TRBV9	TGTGCCAGCAGCGCAGTGAGGGACAGGGGTATTTTCGAGCAGTACTTC	CASSAVRDRGIFEQYF
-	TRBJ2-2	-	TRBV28	TGTGCCAGCAGTCGGGTTACAGGCACCGGGGAGCTGTTTTTT	CASSRVTGTGELFF
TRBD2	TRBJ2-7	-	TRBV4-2	TGTGCCAGCAGCCAAGGTGCTAGCGGGAGCCGTTACGAGCAGTACTTC	CASSQGASGSRYEQYF
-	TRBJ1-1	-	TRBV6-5	TGTGCCAGCAGAAGGACGGCGAACACTGAAGCTTTCTTT	CASRRTANTEAFF
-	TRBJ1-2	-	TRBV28	TGTGCCAGCAGTTTAGTCCAGGGTCGCTATGGCTACACCTTC	CASSLVQGRYGYTF
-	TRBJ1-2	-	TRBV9	TGTGCCAGCAGCGTAGGGCAGTATGGCTACACCTTC	CASSVGQYGYTF
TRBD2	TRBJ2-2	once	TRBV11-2	TGTGCCAGCAGCCCCGCTCAGCGCGGGAGGGCCTACGGGGAGCTGTTTTTT	CASSPAQRGRAYGELFF
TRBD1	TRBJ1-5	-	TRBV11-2	TGTGCCAGCAGCCCCACAGGGGGCGGGGGCAATCAGCCCCAGCATTTT	CASSPTGGGGNQPQHF
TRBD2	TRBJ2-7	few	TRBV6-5	TGTGCCAGCAGTCCGACTAGCGGCTACGAGCAGTACTTC	CASSPTSGYEQYF
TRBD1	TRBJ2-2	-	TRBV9	TGTGCCAGCAGCCTTAAGGGGGCGCACCCCGGGGAGCTGTTTTTT	CASSLKGAHPGELFF